This T cell receptor (beta chain) was found in a study of glioma-infiltrating T cells after dendritic cell vaccination. CDR1 is GTSNPN and CDR2 is SVGIG in the germline V gene (reference sequence). V lost 1 base to trimming and J lost 4 bases, with 3 bases between them. This CDR3 region has 11 residues. Using immunoSEQ multiplex PCR, the repertoire was profiled, and TCRdb retains in-frame clones only, with some absent. The profile covers tens of thousands of clones, with roughly 87% appearing a single time and around 2.3% taken by the ten largest. This rearrangement joins TRBV30 to TRBJ2-3; D uncertain. The sequencing here drew on blood, taken before dendritic cell vaccination. The TCR was taken from a human donor with glioblastoma. The DNA for the CDR3 is TGTGCCTGGAGTGGCGCAGATACGCAGTATTTT. It is translated as CAWSGADTQYF.